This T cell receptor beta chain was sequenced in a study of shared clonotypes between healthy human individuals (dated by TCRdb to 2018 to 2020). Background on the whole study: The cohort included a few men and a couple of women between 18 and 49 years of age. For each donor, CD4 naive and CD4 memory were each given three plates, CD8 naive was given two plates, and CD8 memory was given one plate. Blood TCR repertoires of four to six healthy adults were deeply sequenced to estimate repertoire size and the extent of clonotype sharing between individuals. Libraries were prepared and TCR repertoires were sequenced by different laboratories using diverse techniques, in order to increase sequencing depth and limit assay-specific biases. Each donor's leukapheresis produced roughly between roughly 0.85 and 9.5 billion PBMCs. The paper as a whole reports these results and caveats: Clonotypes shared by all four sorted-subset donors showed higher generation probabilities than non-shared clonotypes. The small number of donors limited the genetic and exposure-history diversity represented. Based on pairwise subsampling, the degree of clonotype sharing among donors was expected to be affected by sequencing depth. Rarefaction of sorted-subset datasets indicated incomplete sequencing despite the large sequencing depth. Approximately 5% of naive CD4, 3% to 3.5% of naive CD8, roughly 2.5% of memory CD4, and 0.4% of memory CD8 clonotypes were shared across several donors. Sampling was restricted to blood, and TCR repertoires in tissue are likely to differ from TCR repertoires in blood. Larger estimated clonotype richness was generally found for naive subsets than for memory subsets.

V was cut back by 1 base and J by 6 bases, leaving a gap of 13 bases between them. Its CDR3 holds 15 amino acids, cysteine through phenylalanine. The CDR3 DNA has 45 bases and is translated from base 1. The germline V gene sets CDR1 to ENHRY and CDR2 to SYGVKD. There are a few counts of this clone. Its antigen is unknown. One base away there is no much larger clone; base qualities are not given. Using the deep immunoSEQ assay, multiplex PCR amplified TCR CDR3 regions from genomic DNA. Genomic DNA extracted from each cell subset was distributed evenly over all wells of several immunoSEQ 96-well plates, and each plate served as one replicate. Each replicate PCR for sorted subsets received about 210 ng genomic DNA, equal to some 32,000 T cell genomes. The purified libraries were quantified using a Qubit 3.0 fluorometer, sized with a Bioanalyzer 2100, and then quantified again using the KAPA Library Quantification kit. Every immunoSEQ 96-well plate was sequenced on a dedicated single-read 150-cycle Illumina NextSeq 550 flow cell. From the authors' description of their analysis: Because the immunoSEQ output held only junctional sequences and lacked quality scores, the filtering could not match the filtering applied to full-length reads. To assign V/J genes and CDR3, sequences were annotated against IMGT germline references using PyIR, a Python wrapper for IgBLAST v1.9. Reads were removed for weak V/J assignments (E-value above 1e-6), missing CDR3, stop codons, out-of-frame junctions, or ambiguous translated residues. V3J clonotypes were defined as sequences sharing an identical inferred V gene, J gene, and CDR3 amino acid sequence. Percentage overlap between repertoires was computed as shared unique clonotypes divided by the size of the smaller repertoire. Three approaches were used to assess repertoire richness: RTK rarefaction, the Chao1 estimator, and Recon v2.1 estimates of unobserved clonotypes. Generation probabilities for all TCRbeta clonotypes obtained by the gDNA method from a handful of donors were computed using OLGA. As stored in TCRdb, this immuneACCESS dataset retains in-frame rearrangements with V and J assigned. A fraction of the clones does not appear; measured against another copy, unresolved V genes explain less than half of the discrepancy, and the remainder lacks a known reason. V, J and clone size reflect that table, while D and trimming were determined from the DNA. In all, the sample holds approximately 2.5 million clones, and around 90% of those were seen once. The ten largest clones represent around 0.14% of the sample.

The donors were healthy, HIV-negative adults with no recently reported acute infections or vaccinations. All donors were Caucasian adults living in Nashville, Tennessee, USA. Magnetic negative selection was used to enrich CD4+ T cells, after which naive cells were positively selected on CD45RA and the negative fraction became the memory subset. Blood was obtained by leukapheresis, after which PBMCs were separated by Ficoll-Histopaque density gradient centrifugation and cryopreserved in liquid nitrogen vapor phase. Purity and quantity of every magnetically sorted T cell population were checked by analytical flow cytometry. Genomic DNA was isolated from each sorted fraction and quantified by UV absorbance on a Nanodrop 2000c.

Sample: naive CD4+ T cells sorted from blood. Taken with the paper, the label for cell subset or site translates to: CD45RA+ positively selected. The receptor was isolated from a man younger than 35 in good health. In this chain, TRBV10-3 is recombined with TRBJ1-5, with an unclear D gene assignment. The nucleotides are TGTGCCATCAGTGAGTTCCCTGGTCAAGGTCAGCCCCAGCATTTT. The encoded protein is CAISEFPGQGQPQHF.